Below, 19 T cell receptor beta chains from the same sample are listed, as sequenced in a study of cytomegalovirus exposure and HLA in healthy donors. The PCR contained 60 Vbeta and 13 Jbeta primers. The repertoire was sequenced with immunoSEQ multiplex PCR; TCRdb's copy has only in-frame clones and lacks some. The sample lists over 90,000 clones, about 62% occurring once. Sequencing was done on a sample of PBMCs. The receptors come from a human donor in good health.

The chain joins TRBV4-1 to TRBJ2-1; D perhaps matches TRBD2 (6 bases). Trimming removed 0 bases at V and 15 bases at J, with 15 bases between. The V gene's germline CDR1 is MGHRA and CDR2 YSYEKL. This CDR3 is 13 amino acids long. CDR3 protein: CASSQDLFGGPFF. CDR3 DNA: TGCGCCAGCAGCCAAGACTTGTTCGGGGGTCCGTTCTTC.

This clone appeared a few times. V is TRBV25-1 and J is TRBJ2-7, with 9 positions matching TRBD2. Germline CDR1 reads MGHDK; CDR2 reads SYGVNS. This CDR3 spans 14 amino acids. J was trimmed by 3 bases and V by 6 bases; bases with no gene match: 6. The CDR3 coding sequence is TGTGCCAGCAGCGATGGACTAGCGAGCTACGAGCAGTACTTC. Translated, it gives CASSDGLASYEQYF.

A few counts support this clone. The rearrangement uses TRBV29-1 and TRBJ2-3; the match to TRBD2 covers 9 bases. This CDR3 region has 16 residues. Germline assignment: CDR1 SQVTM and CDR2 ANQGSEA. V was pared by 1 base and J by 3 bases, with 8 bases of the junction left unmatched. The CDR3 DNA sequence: TGCAGCGTTGAAGCGGATAGCGGGAGTATTACAGATACGCAGTATTTT. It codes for CSVEADSGSITDTQYF.

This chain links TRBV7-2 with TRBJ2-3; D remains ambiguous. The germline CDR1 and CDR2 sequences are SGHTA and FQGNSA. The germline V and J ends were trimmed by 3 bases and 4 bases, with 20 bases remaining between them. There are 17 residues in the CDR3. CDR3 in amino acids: CASSFHTALPTADTQYF. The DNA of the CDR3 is TGTGCCAGCAGCTTCCATACTGCGTTACCCACAGCAGATACGCAGTATTTT.

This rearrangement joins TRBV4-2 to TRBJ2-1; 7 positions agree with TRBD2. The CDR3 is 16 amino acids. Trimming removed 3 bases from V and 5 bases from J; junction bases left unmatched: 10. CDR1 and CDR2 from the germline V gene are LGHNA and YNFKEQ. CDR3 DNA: TGTGCCAGCAGCCACGGACTACTAGCGTATAACAATGAGCAGTTCTTC. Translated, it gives CASSHGLLAYNNEQFF.

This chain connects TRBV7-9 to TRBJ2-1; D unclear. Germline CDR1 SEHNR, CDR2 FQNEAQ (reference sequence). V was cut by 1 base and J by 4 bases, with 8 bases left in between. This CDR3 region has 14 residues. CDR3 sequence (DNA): TGTGCCAGCAGCTTAGTCTCTAGTTACAATGAGCAGTTCTTC. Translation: CASSLVSSYNEQFF.

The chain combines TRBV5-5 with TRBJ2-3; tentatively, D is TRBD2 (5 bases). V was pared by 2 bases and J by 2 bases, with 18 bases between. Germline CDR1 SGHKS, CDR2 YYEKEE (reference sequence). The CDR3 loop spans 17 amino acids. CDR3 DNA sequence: TGTGCCAGCAGCTTAGACTCCAGGACTGGCACCACAGATACGCAGTATTTT. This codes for CASSLDSRTGTTDTQYF. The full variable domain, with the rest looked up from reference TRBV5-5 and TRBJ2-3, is DAGVTQSPTHLIKTRGQQVTLRCSPISGHKSVSWYQQVLGQGPQFIFQYYEKEERGRGNFPDRFSARQFPNYSSELNVNALLLGDSALYLCASSLDSRTGTTDTQYFGPGTRLTVL.

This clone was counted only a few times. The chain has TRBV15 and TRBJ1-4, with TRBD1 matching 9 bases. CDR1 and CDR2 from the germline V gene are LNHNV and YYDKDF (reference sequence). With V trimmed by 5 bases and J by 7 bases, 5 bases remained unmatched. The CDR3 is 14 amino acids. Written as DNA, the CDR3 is TGTGCCACCAGCGACGACAGGGGGAGTGAAAAACTGTTTTTT. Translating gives CATSDDRGSEKLFF.

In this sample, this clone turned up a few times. CDR3 protein: CASSLLSSADTQYF. CDR3 bases: TGTGCCAGCAGCTTGCTTAGCTCCGCAGATACGCAGTATTTT. The chain employs TRBV5-4 and TRBJ2-3; the D is unclear. Trimming took 1 base from V and 4 from J, leaving 10 bases between them. The V gene's germline CDR1 is SGHNT and CDR2 YYREEE (reference sequence). CDR3 length equals 14 residues.

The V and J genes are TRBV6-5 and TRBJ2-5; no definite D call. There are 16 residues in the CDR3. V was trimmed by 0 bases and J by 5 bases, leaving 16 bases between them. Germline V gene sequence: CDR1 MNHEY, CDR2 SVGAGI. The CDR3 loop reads CASSYSVTSSVETQYF. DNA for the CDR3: TGTGCCAGCAGTTACTCGGTAACTTCTAGTGTGGAGACCCAGTACTTC.

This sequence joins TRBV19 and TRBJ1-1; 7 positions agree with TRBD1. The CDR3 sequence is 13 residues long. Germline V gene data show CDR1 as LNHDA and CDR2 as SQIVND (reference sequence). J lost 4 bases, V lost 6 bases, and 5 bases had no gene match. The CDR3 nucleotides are TGTGCCAGTAGGATACAGGGGATCACTGAAGCTTTCTTT. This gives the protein CASRIQGITEAFF.

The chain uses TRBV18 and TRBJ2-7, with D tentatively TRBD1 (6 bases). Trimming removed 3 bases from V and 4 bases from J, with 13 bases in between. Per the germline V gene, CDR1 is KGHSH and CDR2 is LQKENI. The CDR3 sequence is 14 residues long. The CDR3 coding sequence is TGTGCCAGCTCACCCCCATGGGGGACATACGAGCAGTACTTC. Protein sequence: CASSPPWGTYEQYF.

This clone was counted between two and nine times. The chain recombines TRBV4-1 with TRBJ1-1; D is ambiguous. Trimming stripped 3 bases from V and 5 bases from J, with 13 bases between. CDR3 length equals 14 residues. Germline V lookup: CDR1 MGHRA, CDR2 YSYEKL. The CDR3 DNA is TGCGCCAGCAGCCAGCCCGGTAGGAGAACTGAAGCTTTCTTT. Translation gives CASSQPGRRTEAFF.

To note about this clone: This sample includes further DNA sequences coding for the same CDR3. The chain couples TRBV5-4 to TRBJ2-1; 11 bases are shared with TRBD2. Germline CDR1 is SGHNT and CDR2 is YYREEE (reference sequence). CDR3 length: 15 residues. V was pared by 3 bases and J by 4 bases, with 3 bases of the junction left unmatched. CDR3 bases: TGTGCCAGCAGCTCGGGACTAGCGGATTACAATGAGCAGTTCTTC. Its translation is CASSSGLADYNEQFF.

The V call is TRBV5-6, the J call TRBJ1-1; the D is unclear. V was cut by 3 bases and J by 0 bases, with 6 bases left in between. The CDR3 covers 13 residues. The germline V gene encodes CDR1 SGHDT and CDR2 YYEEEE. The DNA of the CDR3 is TGTGCCAGCAGCTGGAGTGTGAACACTGAAGCTTTCTTT. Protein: CASSWSVNTEAFF.

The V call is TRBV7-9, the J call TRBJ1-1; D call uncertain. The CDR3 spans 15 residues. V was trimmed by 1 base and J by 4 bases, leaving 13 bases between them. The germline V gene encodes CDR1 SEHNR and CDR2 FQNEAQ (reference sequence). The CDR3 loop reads CASSLEAGLATEAFF. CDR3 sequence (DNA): TGTGCCAGCAGCTTAGAGGCAGGCCTCGCCACTGAAGCTTTCTTT.

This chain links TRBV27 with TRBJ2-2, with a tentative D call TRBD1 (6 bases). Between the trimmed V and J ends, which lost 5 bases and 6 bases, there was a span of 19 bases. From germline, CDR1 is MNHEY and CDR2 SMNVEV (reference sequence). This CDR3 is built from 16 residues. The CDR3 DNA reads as TGTGCCAGCAGTGAACGTCAGGGGCGGGTTGCCGGGGAGCTGTTTTTT. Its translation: CASSERQGRVAGELFF.

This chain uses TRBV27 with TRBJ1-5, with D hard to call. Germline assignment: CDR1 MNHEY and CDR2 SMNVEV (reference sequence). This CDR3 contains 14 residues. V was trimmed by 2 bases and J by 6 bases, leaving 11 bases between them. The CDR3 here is CASSLTPSGQPQHF. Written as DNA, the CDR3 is TGTGCCAGCAGTTTAACCCCCTCGGGTCAGCCCCAGCATTTT.

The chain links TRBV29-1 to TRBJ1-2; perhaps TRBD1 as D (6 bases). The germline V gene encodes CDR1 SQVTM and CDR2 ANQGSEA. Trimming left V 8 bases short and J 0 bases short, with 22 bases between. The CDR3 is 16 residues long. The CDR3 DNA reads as TGCAGCATCCCCGGGACAAGGGAAACTTCTAACTATGGCTACACCTTC. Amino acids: CSIPGTRETSNYGYTF.